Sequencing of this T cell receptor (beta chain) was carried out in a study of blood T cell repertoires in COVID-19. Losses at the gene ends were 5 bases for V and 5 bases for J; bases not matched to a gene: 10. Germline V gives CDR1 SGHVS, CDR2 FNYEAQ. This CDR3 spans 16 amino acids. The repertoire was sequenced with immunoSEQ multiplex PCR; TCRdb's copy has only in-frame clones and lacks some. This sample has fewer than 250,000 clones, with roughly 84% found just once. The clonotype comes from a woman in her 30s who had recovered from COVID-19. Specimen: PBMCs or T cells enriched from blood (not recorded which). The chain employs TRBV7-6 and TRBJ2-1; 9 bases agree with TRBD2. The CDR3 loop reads CASSPPRREGDNEQFF. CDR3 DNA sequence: TGTGCCAGCAGCCCACCGCGGCGGGAGGGTGACAATGAGCAGTTCTTC.